This TCR beta chain appears in the sequencing data of a study of tumor-infiltrating lymphocytes in primary liver carcinoma. Total RNA amounting to 500 ng was the source from which TCR beta cDNA was made with a constant-region primer. Three nested multiplex PCR rounds, a slightly modified ARM-PCR method, built the TCR beta libraries. The study ran its first two PCR rounds for approximately 10 cycles each, using TRBV1-TRBV30 forward primers and a C-beta reverse primer. One entry per CDR3 protein results from TCRdb running MiXCR on the multiplex PCR reads. In the table there are about 50,000 distinct CDR3 sequences, about 80% of which are singletons. CDR3 length: 14 residues. The germline V gene has CDR1 WSHSY and CDR2 SAAADI. Unsorted bulk tissue (20-30 mg) underwent RNA and DNA co-extraction.

The chain recombines TRBV10-2 with TRBJ1-2, with 9 bases matching TRBD1. This TCR derives from a man aged 35 to 55 with primary liver carcinoma and hepatitis B virus infection. Sequenced: liver tumor tissue from sampling region 5. Subset described: tumor region T5, tumor centre. The CDR3 reads CTISEQGANYGYTF. The CDR3 nucleotides are TGCACCATCAGTGAACAGGGGGCAAACTATGGCTACACCTTC.